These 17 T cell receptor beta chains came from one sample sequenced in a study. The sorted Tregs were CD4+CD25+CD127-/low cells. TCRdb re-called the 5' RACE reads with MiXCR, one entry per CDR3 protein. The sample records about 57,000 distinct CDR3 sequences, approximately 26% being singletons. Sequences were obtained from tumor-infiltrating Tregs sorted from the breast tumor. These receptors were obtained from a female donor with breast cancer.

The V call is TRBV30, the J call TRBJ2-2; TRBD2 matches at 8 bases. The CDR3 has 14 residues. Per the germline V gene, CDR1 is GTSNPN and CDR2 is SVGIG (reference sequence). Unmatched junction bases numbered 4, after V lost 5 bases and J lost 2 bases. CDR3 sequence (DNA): TGTGCCTGGGCCGGGACTAGTAACACCGGGGAGCTGTTTTTT. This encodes CAWAGTSNTGELFF. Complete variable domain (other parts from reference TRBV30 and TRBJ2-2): SQTIHQWPATLVQPVGSPLSLECTVEGTSNPNLYWYRQAAGRGLQLLFYSVGIGQISSEVPQNLSASRPQDRQFILSSKKLLLSDSGFYLCAWAGTSNTGELFFGEGSRLTVL.

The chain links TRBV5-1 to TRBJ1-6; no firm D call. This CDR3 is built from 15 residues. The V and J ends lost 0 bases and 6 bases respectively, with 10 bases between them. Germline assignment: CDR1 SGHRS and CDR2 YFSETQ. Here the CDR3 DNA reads TGCGCCAGCAGCTTGGAAGGGTTAAGTAATTCACCCCTCCACTTT. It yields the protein CASSLEGLSNSPLHF.

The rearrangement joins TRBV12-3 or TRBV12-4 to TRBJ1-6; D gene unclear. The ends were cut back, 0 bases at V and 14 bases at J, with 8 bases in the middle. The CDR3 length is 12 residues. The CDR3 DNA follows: TGTGCCAGCAGTTTAGCGCGGGCTACCCTCCACTTT. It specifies CASSLARATLHF.

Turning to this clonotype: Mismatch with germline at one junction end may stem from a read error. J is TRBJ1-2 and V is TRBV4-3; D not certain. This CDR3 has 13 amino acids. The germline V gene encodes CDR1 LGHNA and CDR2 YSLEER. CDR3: CASSPEGLQGYTF. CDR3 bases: TGTGCCAGCAGCCCGGAAGGACTGCAGGGCTACACCTTC.

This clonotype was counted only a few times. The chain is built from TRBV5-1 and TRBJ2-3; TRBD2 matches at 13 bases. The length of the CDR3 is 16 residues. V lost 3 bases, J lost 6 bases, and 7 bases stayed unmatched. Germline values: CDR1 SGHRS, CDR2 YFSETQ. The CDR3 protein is CASSSGLAGTGDTQYF. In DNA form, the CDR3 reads TGCGCCAGCAGCTCGGGACTAGCGGGGACCGGTGATACGCAGTATTTT. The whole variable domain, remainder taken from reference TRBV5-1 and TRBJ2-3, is KAGVTQTPRYLIKTRGQQVTLSCSPISGHRSVSWYQQTPGQGLQFLFEYFSETQRNKGNFPGRFSGRQFSNSRSEMNVSTLELGDSALYLCASSSGLAGTGDTQYFGPGTRLTVL.

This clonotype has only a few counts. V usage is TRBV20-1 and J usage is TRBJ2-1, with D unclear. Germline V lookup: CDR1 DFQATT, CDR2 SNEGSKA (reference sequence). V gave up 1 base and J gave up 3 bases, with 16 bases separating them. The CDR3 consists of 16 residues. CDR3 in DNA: TGCAGTGCTAGAGTGCCAATGGCGACCGACTACAATGAGCAGTTCTTC. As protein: CSARVPMATDYNEQFF.

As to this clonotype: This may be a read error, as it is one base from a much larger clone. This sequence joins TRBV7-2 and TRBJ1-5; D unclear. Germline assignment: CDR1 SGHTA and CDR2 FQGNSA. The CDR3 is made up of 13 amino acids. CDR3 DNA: TGTGCCAGCAGCTTAGCGGATCGTCAGCCCCGGCATTTT. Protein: CASSLADRQPRHF.

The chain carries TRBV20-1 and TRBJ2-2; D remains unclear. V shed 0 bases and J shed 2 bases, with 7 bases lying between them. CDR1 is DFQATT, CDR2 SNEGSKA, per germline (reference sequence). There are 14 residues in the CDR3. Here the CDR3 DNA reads TGCAGTGCTAGAGATGGGCTCAACACCGGGGAGCTGTTTTTT. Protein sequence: CSARDGLNTGELFF.

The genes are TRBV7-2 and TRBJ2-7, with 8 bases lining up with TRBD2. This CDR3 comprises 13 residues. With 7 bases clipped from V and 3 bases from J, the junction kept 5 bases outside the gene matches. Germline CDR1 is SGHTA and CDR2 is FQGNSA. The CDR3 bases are TGTGCCAGCAACCCCGGGACTAGCTACGAGCAGTACTTC. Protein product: CASNPGTSYEQYF.

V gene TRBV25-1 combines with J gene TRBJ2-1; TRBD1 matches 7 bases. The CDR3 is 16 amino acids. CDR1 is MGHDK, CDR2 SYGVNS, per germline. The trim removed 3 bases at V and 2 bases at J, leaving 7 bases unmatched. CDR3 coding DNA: TGTGCCAGCAGTGAGCCGACAGGGCTTACCTACAATGAGCAGTTCTTC. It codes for CASSEPTGLTYNEQFF.

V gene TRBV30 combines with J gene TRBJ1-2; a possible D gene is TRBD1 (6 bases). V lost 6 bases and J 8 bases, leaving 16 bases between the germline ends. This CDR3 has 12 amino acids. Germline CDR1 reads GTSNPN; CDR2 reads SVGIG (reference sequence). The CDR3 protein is CACKQGALGYTF. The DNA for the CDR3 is TGTGCCTGCAAACAGGGTGCGTTAGGCTACACCTTC.

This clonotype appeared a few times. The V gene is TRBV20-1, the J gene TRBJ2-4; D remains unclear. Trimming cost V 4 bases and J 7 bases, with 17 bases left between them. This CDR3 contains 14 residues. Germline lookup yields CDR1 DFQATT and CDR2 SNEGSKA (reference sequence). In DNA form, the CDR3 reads TGCAGTGCTACCGTAATGGACGCGTCCAACATTCAGTACTTC. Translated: CSATVMDASNIQYF.

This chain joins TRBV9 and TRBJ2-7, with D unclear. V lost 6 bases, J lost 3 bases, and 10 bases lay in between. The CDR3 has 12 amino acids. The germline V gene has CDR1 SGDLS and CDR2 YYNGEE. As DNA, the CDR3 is TGTGCCAGCAATAATTCGGGCTACGAGCAGTACTTC. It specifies CASNNSGYEQYF.

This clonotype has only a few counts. CDR3 residues: CASSSEQGWTEAFF. CDR3 in DNA: TGTGCCAGCAGTTCTGAACAGGGTTGGACTGAAGCTTTCTTT. The chain joins TRBV28 to TRBJ1-1, with D possibly being TRBD1 (6 bases). V was clipped by 4 bases and J by 5 bases, with 14 bases between them. The CDR3 spans 14 residues. Germline V gives CDR1 MDHEN, CDR2 SYDVKM.

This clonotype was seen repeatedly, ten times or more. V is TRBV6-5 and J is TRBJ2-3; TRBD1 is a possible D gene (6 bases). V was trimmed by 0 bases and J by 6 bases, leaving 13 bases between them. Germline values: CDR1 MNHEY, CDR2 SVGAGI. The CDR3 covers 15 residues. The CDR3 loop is CASSYSGRGKDTQYF. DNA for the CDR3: TGTGCCAGCAGTTACTCTGGCAGGGGCAAGGATACGCAGTATTTT.

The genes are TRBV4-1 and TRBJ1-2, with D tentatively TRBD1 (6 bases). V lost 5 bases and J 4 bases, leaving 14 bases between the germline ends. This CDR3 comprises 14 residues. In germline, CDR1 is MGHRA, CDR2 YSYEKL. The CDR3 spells CASSRDISSYGYTF. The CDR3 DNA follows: TGCGCCAGCAGCAGGGACATCTCATCCTATGGCTACACCTTC.

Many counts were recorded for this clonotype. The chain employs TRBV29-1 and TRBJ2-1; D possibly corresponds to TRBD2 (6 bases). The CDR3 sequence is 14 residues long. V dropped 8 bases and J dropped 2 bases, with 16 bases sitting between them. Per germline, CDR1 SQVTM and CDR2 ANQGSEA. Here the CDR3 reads CSSPAGETYNEQFF. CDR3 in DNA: TGCAGCAGCCCAGCGGGTGAAACCTACAATGAGCAGTTCTTC.